This is a list of T cell receptor beta chains from one sample in a study of CD8+CD57+ T cells in acquired aplastic anemia. MiXCR, applied by TCRdb to the reads, yields one record per CDR3 protein. The table shows 400,000 to 600,000 distinct CDR3 sequences, with roughly a third occurring only once. Sequencing was carried out using sorted CD4+, CD8+, or CD8+CD57+ T cells (not recorded which) from PBMCs. These receptors were collected from a human donor with aplastic anemia. Both conserved end residues are part of each CDR3. A D gene is named only where the DNA matches it firmly. Clone size is stated in some rows and not others, as once, few, many or a class when expanded.

TRBD1,TRBV7-6,TRBJ1-2,many,CASSLEDRDYGYTF,TGTGCCAGCAGCTTAGAAGACAGGGACTATGGCTACACCTTC
TRBD1,TRBV5-6,TRBJ1-1,once,CASSLGTALQVAFF,TGTGCCAGCAGCTTAGGGACAGCCCTCCAGGTAGCTTTCTTT
NA,TRBV2,TRBJ2-1,many,CASKPDGPYNEQFF,TGTGCCAGCAAACCGGACGGACCCTACAATGAGCAGTTCTTC
TRBD1,TRBV7-9,TRBJ2-5,NA,CASSLVLPGGPGTQYF,TGTGCCAGCAGCTTAGTTCTTCCAGGGGGCCCAGGAACCCAGTACTTC
NA,TRBV25-1,TRBJ1-5,NA,CASSGDGVEQPQHF,TGTGCCAGCAGTGGGGACGGGGTGGAGCAGCCCCAGCATTTT
TRBD1,TRBV14,TRBJ1-3,NA,CASSQGQGMGDGNTIYF,TGTGCCAGCAGCCAAGGACAGGGTATGGGGGACGGAAACACCATATATTTT
NA,TRBV2,TRBJ1-1,NA,CASRQTVDTEAFF,TGTGCCAGCAGACAGACTGTGGACACTGAAGCTTTCTTT
NA,TRBV20-1,TRBJ1-4,few,CSASLYRGTREKLFF,TGCAGTGCTAGTCTTTATAGGGGCACAAGGGAAAAACTGTTTTTT
NA,TRBV25-1,TRBJ2-3,many,CAPPQYNGSTDTQYF,TGTGCCCCACCTCAGTATAACGGGAGTACAGATACGCAGTATTTT
TRBD2,TRBV9,TRBJ2-7,NA,CARDTSGRHEQYF,TGTGCCAGGGATACTAGCGGGAGGCACGAGCAGTACTTC
NA,TRBV10-3,TRBJ2-7,NA,CAISPGRYEQYF,TGTGCCATCAGTCCAGGGAGGTACGAGCAGTACTTC
NA,TRBV10-3,TRBJ2-3,many,CAIGGTSTDTQYF,TGTGCCATCGGGGGCACCAGCACAGATACGCAGTATTTT
TRBD2,TRBV5-1,TRBJ2-5,NA,CASRGSSGAEGTQYF,TGCGCCAGCCGGGGGTCTAGCGGGGCGGAAGGGACCCAGTACTTC
NA,TRBV12-3/TRBV12-4,TRBJ1-5,NA,CASSLRLQVSNQPQHF,TGTGCCAGCAGTTTGCGCCTACAGGTTAGCAATCAGCCCCAGCATTTT
NA,TRBV4-3,TRBJ1-2,NA,CASSQNDRKGGGYTF,TGCGCCAGCAGCCAAAATGACAGGAAGGGAGGTGGCTACACCTTC
TRBD2,TRBV10-3,TRBJ2-5,many,CAISPSREGETQYF,TGTGCCATCAGCCCCTCGCGGGAGGGCGAGACCCAGTACTTC
TRBD1,TRBV2,TRBJ1-2,NA,CASSPLDREIGYTF,TGTGCCAGCTCACCGTTGGACAGGGAAATTGGCTACACCTTC
NA,TRBV5-1,TRBJ2-2,NA,CASSLGASAGELFF,TGCGCCAGCAGCTTGGGGGCCTCTGCCGGGGAGCTGTTTTTT
NA,TRBV7-2,TRBJ1-1,NA,CGDHTEAFF,TGCGGCGACCACACTGAAGCTTTCTTT
NA,TRBV27,TRBJ1-2,few,CASSFSRGIENGYTF,TGTGCCAGCAGTTTCTCTCGGGGAATCGAAAATGGCTACACCTTC
NA,TRBV7-8,TRBJ2-7,once,CASSLDFEGSFYEQYF,TGTGCCAGCAGCTTAGATTTCGAGGGCAGTTTTTACGAGCAGTACTTC
NA,TRBV2,TRBJ1-6,many,CASSPDSGRDNSPLHF,TGTGCCAGCAGTCCCGACAGCGGCAGGGATAATTCACCCCTCCACTTT
TRBD1,TRBV20-1,TRBJ2-3,NA,CSARGQSTDTQYF,TGCAGTGCCCGGGGACAGAGCACAGATACGCAGTATTTT
NA,TRBV4-3,TRBJ1-6,many,CASSQEGSLSSPLHF,TGCGCCAGCAGCCAAGAGGGAAGTCTTAGCTCACCCCTCCACTTT
NA,TRBV24-1,TRBJ2-3,NA,CATSEPTQYF,TGTGCCACCAGTGAACCGACGCAGTATTTT
NA,TRBV2,TRBJ1-1,many,CASRLWANTEAFF,TGTGCCAGCAGGTTATGGGCGAACACTGAAGCTTTCTTT
TRBD1,TRBV7-2,TRBJ2-5,few,CASSSGGSETQYF,TGTGCCAGCAGCTCAGGGGGAAGCGAGACCCAGTACTTC
NA,TRBV12-3/TRBV12-4,TRBJ2-3,NA,CASSPRGDGLFTQYF,TGTGCCAGCAGCCCCCGCGGGGACGGACTTTTTACGCAGTATTTT
NA,TRBV14,TRBJ1-2,NA,CASSQVVGARDHYGYTF,TGTGCCAGCAGCCAAGTTGTTGGGGCCCGGGACCACTATGGCTACACCTTC
NA,TRBV5-1,TRBJ2-6,few,CASSLDGLLGANVLTF,TGCGCCAGCAGCTTGGATGGGCTACTTGGGGCCAACGTCCTGACTTTC
NA,TRBV15,TRBJ2-6,NA,CATSSDREPVSGANVLTF,TGTGCCACCAGCAGTGACCGGGAGCCGGTCTCTGGGGCCAACGTCCTGACTTTC
TRBD2,TRBV10-2,TRBJ2-2,NA,CASSESLAESNTGELFF,TGCGCCAGCAGTGAGTCGCTAGCGGAATCGAACACCGGGGAGCTGTTTTTT
TRBD1,TRBV5-4,TRBJ1-3,few,CASSLRTGYGNTIYF,TGTGCCAGCAGCCTGAGGACAGGGTACGGAAACACCATATATTTT
TRBD1,TRBV19,TRBJ1-1,many,CASRGQGAAEAFF,TGTGCCAGTAGAGGACAGGGGGCCGCTGAAGCTTTCTTT
NA,TRBV20-1,TRBJ1-5,NA,CSASRRGGSNQPQHF,TGCAGTGCTAGTAGGAGAGGAGGTAGCAATCAGCCCCAGCATTTT
TRBD1,TRBV6-4,TRBJ1-5,many,CASSASTGSNQPQHF,TGTGCCAGCAGTGCCTCGACAGGGAGCAATCAGCCCCAGCATTTT
NA,TRBV5-1,TRBJ1-2,few,CASSADGVDGYTF,TGCGCCAGCAGCGCCGACGGGGTGGATGGCTACACCTTC
NA,TRBV18,TRBJ1-5,few,CASSPGVQGQQPQHF,TGTGCCAGCTCACCTGGGGTGCAGGGTCAGCAGCCCCAGCATTTT
NA,TRBV7-7,TRBJ2-7,few,CASRMMRPEQYF,TGTGCCAGCAGGATGATGAGACCAGAGCAGTACTTC
TRBD1,TRBV5-6,TRBJ1-2,many,CASSVTGAHGYTF,TGTGCCAGCAGCGTTACAGGGGCTCACGGCTACACCTTC
TRBD1,TRBV19,TRBJ1-5,NA,CASSFLGQGGWKGPQHF,TGTGCCAGTAGTTTCCTAGGACAGGGCGGATGGAAGGGGCCCCAGCATTTT
TRBD2,TRBV30,TRBJ2-7,few,CAWSVGTSSEQYF,TGTGCCTGGAGTGTTGGGACTAGTTCCGAGCAGTACTTC
NA,TRBV7-9,TRBJ2-3,many,CASSPDLDTDTQYF,TGTGCCAGCAGCCCGGACCTAGACACAGATACGCAGTATTTT
TRBD1,TRBV11-1,TRBJ1-1,few,CASSSTTQRQGNTEAFF,TGTGCCAGCAGCTCAACCACCCAGAGACAGGGGAACACTGAAGCTTTCTTT
NA,TRBV7-9,TRBJ1-2,many,CASSPDGGAGGYTF,TGTGCCAGCAGCCCCGATGGGGGGGCGGGAGGCTACACCTTC
NA,TRBV5-5,TRBJ2-1,few,CASSLEVGTWNEQFF,TGTGCCAGCAGCTTGGAAGTCGGGACGTGGAATGAGCAGTTCTTC
TRBD1,TRBV20-1,TRBJ2-7,few,CSAEGQGLSYEQYF,TGCAGTGCGGAGGGACAGGGCCTCTCCTACGAGCAGTACTTC
NA,TRBV19,TRBJ2-7,many,CASSIVESYEQYF,TGTGCCAGTAGTATTGTAGAGTCCTACGAGCAGTACTTC
TRBD1,TRBV4-2,TRBJ1-5,few,CASSEAGTANRMGLNQPQHF,TGTGCCAGCAGCGAAGCGGGGACAGCAAATAGAATGGGGCTCAATCAGCCCCAGCATTTT
NA,TRBV12-3/TRBV12-4,TRBJ2-7,NA,CASSLGSVGSPYEQYF,TGTGCCAGCAGTCTGGGTAGCGTAGGCAGCCCCTACGAGCAGTACTTC
NA,TRBV10-3,TRBJ2-3,NA,CAISSTGSTDTQYF,TGTGCCATCAGCTCGACAGGTAGCACAGATACGCAGTATTTT
NA,TRBV24-1,TRBJ2-1,few,CATSDFGTDKRESYNEQFF,TGTGCCACCAGTGATTTCGGGACAGACAAGCGGGAGTCCTACAATGAGCAGTTCTTC
NA,TRBV7-8,TRBJ2-7,many,CASVGTYEQYF,TGTGCCAGCGTCGGGACCTACGAGCAGTACTTC
NA,TRBV4-1,TRBJ1-4,NA,CASNPGIDEKLFF,TGCGCCAGCAACCCGGGAATTGATGAAAAACTGTTTTTT
NA,TRBV30,TRBJ1-2,NA,CATSGGNYGYTF,TGTGCCACCAGCGGAGGGAACTATGGCTACACCTTC
NA,TRBV5-1,TRBJ1-1,NA,CASSLGFATEAFF,TGCGCCAGCAGCTTGGGTTTTGCAACCGAAGCTTTCTTT